The sequence of this T cell receptor beta chain was determined in a study of Ad26.COV2.S vaccination and SARS-CoV-2 variants. Study results and limitations: CD8+ and CD4+ T cells specific for spike reportedly responded with substantial breadth after vaccination.

Treatment given: some 20 received Ad26.COV2.S at low or high dose, single or two shots; about 5 received placebo; per-sample allocation not given. Sampling happened 63 days after the first vaccine or placebo injection. There are a few counts of this clone. Its specificity is not known. The germline CDR1 and CDR2 sequences are MNHEY and SVGEGT. V was pared by 3 bases and J by 5 bases, with 17 bases between. The CDR3 consists of 15 residues. The repertoire was sequenced with immunoSEQ multiplex PCR; TCRdb's copy has only in-frame clones and lacks some. The top ten clones hold about 4% of a sample with approximately 420,000 clones, roughly 90% of them seen once.

This receptor was identified in a person between 18 and 60 years old who received the Ad26.COV2.S COVID-19 vaccine or a placebo. The chain carries TRBV6-2 or TRBV6-3 and TRBJ2-7, with TRBD1 as a possible D gene (5 bases). The starting material was peripheral blood, obtained in a trial of Ad26.COV2.S vaccine versus placebo. The CDR3 reads CASSYHRQGINEQYF. The CDR3 region has the DNA TGTGCCAGCAGTTATCATCGCCAGGGAATCAACGAGCAGTACTTC.